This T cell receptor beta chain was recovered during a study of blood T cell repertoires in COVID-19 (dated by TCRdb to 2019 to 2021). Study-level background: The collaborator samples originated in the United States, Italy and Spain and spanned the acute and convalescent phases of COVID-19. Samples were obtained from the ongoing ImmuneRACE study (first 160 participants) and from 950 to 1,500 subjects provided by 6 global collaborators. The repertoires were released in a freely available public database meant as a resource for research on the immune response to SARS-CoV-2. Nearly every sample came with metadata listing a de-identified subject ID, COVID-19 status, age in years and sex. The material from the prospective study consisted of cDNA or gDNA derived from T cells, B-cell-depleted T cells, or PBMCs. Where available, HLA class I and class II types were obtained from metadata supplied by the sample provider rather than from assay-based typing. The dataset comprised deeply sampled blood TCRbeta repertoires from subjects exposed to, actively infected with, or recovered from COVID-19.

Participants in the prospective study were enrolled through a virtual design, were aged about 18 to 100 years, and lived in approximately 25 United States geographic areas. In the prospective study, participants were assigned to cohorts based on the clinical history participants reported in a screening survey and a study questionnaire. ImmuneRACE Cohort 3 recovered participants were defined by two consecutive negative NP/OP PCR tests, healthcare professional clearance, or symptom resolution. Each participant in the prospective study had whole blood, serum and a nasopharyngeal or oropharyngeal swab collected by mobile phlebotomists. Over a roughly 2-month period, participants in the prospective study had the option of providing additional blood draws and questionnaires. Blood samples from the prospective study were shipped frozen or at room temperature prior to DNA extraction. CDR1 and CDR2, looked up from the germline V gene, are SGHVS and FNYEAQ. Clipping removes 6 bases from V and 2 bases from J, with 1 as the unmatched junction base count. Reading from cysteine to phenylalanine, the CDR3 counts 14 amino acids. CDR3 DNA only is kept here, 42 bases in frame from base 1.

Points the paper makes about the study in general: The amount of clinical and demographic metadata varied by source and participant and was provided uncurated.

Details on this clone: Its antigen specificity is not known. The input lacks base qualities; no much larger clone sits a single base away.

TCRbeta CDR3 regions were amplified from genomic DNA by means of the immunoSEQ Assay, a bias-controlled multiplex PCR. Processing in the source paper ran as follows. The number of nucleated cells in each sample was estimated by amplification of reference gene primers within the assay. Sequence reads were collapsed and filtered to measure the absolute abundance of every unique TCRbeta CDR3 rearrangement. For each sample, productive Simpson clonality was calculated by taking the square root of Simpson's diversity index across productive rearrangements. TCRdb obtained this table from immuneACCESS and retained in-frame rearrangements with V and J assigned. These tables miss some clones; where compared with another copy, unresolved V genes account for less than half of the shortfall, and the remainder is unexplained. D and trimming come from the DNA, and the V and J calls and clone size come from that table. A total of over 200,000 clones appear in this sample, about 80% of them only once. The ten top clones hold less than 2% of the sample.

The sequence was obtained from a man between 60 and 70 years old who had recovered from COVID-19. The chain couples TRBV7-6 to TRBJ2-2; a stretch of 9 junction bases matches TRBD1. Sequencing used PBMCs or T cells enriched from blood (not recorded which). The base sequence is TGTGCCAGCAGGGGACAGGGTAACACCGGGGAGCTGTTTTTT. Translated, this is CASRGQGNTGELFF.